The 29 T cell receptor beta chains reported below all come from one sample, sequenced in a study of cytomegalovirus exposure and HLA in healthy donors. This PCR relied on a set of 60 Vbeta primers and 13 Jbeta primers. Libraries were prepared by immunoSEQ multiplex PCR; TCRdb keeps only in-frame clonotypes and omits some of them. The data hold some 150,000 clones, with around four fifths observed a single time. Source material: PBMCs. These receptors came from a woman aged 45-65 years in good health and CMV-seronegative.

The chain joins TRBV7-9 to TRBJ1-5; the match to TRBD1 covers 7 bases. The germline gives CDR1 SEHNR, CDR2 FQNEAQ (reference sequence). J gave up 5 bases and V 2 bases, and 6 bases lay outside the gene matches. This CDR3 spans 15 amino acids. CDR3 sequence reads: CASSLYRGSDQPQHF. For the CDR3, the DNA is TGTGCCAGCAGCTTATACAGGGGATCGGATCAGCCCCAGCATTTT.

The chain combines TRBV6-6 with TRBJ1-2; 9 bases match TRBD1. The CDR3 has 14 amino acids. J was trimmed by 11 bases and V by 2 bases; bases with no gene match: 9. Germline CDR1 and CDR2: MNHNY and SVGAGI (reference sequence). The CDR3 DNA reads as TGTGCCAGCAGTTACACGGGACAGGGTTTATTGTACACCTTC. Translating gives CASSYTGQGLLYTF.

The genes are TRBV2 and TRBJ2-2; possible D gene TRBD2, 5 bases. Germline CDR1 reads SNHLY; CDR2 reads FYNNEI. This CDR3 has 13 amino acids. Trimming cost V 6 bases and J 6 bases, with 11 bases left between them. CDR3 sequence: CASRGETAGELFF. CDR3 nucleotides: TGTGCCAGCAGGGGAGAGACGGCCGGGGAGCTGTTTTTT.

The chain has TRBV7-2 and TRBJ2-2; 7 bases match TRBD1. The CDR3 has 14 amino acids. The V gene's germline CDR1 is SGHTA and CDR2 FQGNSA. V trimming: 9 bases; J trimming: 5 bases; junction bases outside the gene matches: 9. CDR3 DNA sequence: TGTGCCAGTACCGGACAGGCCGGGACCGGGGAGCTGTTTTTT. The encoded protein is CASTGQAGTGELFF.

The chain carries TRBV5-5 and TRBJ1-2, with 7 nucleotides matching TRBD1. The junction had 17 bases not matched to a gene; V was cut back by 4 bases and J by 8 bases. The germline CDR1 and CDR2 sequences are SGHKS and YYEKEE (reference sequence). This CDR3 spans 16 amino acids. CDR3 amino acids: CASSQGVGTADGGYTF. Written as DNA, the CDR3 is TGTGCCAGCAGCCAAGGGGTAGGGACAGCCGACGGAGGCTACACCTTC.

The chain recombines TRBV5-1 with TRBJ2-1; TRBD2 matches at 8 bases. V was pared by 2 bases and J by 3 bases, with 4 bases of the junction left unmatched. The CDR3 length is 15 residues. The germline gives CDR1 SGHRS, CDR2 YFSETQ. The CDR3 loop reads CASSFITSGYNEQFF. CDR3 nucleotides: TGCGCCAGCAGCTTCATTACTAGCGGCTACAATGAGCAGTTCTTC.

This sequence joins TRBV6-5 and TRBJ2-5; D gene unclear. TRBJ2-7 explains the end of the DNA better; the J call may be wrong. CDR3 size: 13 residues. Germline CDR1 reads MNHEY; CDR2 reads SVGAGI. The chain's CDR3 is CASSPTLGYEQYF. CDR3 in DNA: TGTGCCAGCAGCCCAACTTTGGGCTACGAGCAGTACTTC.

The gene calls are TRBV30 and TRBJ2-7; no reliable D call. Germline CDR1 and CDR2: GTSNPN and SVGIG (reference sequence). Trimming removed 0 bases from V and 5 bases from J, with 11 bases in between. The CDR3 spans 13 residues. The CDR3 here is CAWSVPPMNEQYF. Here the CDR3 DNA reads TGTGCCTGGAGTGTACCCCCTATGAACGAGCAGTACTTC.

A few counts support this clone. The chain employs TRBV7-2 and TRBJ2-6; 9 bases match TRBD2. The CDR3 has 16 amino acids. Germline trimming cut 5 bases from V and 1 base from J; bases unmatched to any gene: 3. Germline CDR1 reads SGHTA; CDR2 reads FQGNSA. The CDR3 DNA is TGTGCCAGCAGCCTGAGCGGGGGGTCTGGGGCCAACGTCCTGACTTTC. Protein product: CASSLSGGSGANVLTF. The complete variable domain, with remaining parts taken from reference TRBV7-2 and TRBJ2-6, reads GAGVSQSPSNKVTEKGKDVELRCDPISGHTALYWYRQSLGQGLEFLIYFQGNSAPDKSGLPSDRFSAERTGGSVSTLTIQRTQQEDSAVYLCASSLSGGSGANVLTFGAGSRLTVL.

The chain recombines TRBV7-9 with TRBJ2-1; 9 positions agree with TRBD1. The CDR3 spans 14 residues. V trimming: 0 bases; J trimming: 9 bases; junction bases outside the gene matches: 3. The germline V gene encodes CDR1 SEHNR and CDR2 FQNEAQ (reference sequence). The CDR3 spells CASSLATGGGEQFF. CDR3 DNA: TGTGCCAGCAGCTTAGCGACAGGGGGGGGTGAGCAGTTCTTC.

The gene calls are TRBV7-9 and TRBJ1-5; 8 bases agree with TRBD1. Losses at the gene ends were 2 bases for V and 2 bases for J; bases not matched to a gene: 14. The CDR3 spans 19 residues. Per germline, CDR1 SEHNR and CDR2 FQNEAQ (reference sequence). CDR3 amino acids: CASSLWGTGYPGGNQPQHF. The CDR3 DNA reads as TGTGCCAGCAGCTTATGGGGGACAGGATACCCCGGAGGCAATCAGCCCCAGCATTTT.

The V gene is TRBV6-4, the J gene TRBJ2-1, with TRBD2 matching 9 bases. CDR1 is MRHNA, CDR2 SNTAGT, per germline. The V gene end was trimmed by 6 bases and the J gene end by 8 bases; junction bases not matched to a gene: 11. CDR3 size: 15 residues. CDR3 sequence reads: CASSPAIAGVDEQFF. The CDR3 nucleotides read TGTGCCAGCAGCCCCGCAATAGCGGGAGTCGATGAGCAGTTCTTC.

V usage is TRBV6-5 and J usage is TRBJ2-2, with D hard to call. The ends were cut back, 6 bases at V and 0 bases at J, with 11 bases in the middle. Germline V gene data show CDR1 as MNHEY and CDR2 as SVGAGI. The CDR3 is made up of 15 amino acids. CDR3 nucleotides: TGTGCCAGCAGCCCACCGATAGCGAACACCGGGGAGCTGTTTTTT. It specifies CASSPPIANTGELFF.

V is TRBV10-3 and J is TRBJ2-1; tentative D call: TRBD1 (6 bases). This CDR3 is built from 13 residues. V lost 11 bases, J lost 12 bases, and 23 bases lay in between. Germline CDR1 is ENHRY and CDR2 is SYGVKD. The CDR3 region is CAATRTAETRQFF. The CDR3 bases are TGTGCCGCAACGAGGACAGCCGAGACTCGGCAGTTCTTC.

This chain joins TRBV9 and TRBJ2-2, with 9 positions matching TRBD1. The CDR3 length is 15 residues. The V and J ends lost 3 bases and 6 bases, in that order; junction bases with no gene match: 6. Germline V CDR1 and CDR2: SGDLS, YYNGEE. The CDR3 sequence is CASSEGDRDAGELFF. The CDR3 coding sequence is TGTGCCAGCAGCGAGGGGGACAGGGATGCCGGGGAGCTGTTTTTT.

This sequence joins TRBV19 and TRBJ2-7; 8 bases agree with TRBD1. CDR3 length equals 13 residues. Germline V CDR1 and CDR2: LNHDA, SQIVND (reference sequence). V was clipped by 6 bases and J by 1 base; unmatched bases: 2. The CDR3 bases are TGTGCCAGTAGCGGACAGGGTTCCTACGAGCAGTACTTC. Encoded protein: CASSGQGSYEQYF.

The CDR3 protein is CASSIFGKSYEQYF. CDR3 DNA: TGTGCCAGTAGTATTTTCGGTAAATCCTACGAGCAGTACTTC. This chain links TRBV19 with TRBJ2-7; D remains unclear. CDR3 length: 14 residues. Germline CDR1 is LNHDA and CDR2 is SQIVND (reference sequence). V lost 3 bases, J lost 1 base, and 10 bases lay in between.

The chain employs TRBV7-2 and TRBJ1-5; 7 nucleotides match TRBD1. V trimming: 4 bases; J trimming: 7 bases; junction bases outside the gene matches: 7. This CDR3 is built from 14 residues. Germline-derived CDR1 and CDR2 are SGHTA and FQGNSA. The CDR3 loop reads CASSWGQTGQPQHF. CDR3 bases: TGTGCCAGCAGCTGGGGACAGACGGGGCAGCCCCAGCATTTT.

CDR3 in DNA: TGTGCCAGCAGTTTCCTAGCGGGAGGGGATGAGCAGTTCTTC. As protein: CASSFLAGGDEQFF. The rearrangement joins TRBV27 to TRBJ2-1, with TRBD2 identical over 12 bases. CDR1 MNHEY and CDR2 SMNVEV come from the germline V gene (reference sequence). V was clipped by 3 bases and J by 8 bases; unmatched bases: 2. The CDR3 runs 14 residues.

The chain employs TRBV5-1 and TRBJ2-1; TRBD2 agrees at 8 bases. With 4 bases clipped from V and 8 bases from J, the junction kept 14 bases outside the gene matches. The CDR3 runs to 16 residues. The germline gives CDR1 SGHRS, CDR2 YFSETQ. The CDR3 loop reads CASSLAVAGGIDEQFF. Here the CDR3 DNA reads TGCGCCAGCAGCCTAGCTGTGGCGGGAGGTATCGATGAGCAGTTCTTC.

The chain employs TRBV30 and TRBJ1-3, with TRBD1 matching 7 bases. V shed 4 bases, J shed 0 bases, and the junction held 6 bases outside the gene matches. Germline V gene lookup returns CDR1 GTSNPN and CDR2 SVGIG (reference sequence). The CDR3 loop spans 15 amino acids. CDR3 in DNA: TGTGCCTGGAAAGGGGACAGCGACTCTGGAAACACCATATATTTT. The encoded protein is CAWKGDSDSGNTIYF.

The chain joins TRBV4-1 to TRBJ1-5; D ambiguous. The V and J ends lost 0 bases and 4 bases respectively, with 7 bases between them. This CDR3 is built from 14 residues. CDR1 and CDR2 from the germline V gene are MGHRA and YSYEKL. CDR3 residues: CASSQEALNQPQHF. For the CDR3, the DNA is TGCGCCAGCAGCCAAGAGGCTTTAAATCAGCCCCAGCATTTT.

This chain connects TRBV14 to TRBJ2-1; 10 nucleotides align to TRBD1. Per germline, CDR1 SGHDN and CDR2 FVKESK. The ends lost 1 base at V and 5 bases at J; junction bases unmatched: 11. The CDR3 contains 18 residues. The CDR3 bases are TGTGCCAGCAGCCAAGCCATTTTCGGGACAGGGGCAGACAATGAGCAGTTCTTC. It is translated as CASSQAIFGTGADNEQFF. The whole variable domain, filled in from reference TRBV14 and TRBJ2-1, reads EAGVTQFPSHSVIEKGQTVTLRCDPISGHDNLYWYRRVMGKEIKFLLHFVKESKQDESGMPNNRFLAERTGGTYSTLKVQPAELEDSGVYFCASSQAIFGTGADNEQFFGPGTRLTVL.

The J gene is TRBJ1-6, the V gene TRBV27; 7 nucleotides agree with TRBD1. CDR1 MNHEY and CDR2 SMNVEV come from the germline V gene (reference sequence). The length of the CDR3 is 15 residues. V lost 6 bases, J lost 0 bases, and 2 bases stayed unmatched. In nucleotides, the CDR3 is TGTGCCAGCAGGGGACAGAGCTCCTATAATTCACCCCTCCACTTT. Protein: CASRGQSSYNSPLHF.

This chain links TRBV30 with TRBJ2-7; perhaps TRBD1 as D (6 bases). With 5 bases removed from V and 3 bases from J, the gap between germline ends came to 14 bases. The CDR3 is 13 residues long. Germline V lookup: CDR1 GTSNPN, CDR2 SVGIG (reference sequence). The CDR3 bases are TGTGCCTGGGACACAGGGTATATCTACGAGCAGTACTTC. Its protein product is CAWDTGYIYEQYF.

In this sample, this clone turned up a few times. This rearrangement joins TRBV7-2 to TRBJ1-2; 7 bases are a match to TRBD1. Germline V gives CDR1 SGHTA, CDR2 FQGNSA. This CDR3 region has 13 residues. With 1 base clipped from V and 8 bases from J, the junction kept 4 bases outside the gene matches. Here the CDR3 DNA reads TGTGCCAGCAGCTTAGGGGACAGCGTGGGCTACACCTTC. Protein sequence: CASSLGDSVGYTF. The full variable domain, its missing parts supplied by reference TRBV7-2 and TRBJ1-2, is GAGVSQSPSNKVTEKGKDVELRCDPISGHTALYWYRQSLGQGLEFLIYFQGNSAPDKSGLPSDRFSAERTGGSVSTLTIQRTQQEDSAVYLCASSLGDSVGYTFGSGTRLTVV.

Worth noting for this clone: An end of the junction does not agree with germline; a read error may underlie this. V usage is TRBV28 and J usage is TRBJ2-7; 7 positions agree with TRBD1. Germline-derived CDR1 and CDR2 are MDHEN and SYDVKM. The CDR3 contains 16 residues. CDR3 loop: CASSLEPDRSSYEQHF. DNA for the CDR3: TGTGCCAGCAGTTTAGAGCCGGACAGGTCCTCCTACGAGCAGCACTTC.

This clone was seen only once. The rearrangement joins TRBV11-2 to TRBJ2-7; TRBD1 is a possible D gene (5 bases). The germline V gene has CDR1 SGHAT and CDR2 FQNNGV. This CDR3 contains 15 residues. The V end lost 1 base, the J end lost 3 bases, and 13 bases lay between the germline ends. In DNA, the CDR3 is TGTGCCAGCAGCTTAGCCGATACAGGATACTACGAGCAGTACTTC. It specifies CASSLADTGYYEQYF.

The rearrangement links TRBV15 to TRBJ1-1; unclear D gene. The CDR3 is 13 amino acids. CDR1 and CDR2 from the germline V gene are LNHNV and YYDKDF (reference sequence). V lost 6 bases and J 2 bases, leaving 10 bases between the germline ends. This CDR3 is CATRTRVNTEAFF. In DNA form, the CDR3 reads TGTGCCACCAGGACAAGAGTAAACACTGAAGCTTTCTTT. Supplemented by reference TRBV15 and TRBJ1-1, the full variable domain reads DAMVIQNPRYQVTQFGKPVTLSCSQTLNHNVMYWYQQKSSQAPKLLFHYYDKDFNNEADTPDNFQSRRPNTSFCFLDIRSPGLGDTAMYLCATRTRVNTEAFFGQGTRLTVV.